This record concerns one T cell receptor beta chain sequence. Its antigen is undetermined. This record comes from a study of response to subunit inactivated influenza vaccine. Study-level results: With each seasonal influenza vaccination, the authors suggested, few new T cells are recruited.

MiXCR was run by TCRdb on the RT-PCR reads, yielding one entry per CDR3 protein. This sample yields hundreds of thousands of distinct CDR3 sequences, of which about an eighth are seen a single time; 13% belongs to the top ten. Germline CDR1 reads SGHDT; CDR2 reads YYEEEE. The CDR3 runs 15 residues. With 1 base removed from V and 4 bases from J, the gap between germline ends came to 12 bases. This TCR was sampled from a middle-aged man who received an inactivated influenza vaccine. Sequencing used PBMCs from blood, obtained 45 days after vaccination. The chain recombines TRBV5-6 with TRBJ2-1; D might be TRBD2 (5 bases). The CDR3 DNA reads TGTGCCAGCAGCTTGATCGGGGTCTCATACAATGAGCAGTTCTTC. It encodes CASSLIGVSYNEQFF.